Below, 15 T cell receptor beta chains from the same sample are listed, as sequenced in a study of blood T cell repertoires in COVID-19. Profiling relied on immunoSEQ multiplex PCR, and the TCRdb table lists in-frame clones only, not all of them. The table includes about 100,000 clones, around four fifths detected once. Sequencing was done on a sample of peripheral blood. The receptor set was obtained from a man in his sixties with active or convalescent COVID-19.

This sequence joins TRBV24-1 and TRBJ2-6; D unresolved. V was pared by 6 bases and J by 5 bases, with 16 bases between. Germline CDR1 reads KGHDR; CDR2 reads SFDVKD. The CDR3 has 16 residues. CDR3 region: CATSQSGGSRANVLTF. The CDR3 region has the DNA TGTGCCACCAGTCAGTCAGGTGGGTCTCGGGCCAACGTCCTGACTTTC.

The chain links TRBV5-5 to TRBJ1-1, with 7 bases matching TRBD1. The ends lost 1 base at V and 2 bases at J; junction bases unmatched: 5. The CDR3 is made up of 15 amino acids. CDR1 and CDR2 from the germline V gene are SGHKS and YYEKEE (reference sequence). The CDR3: CASSLIGTANTEAFF. Written as DNA, the CDR3 is TGTGCCAGCAGCTTGATTGGGACAGCCAACACTGAAGCTTTCTTT.

The chain employs TRBV3-1 (or the pseudogene TRBV3-2) and TRBJ2-1, with D unresolved. CDR3 length equals 11 residues. Per germline, CDR1 LGHDT and CDR2 YNNKEL (reference sequence). The ends were cut back, 6 bases at V and 7 bases at J, with 7 bases in the middle. CDR3 DNA sequence: TGTGCCAGCAGGTCAGTGAATGAGCAGTTCTTC. Encoded protein: CASRSVNEQFF.

This clone occurred a few times. This chain links TRBV4-1 with TRBJ2-2; the D is unclear. This CDR3 has 14 amino acids. Deletions cut 1 base from V and 6 bases from J, with 9 bases between. The V gene's germline CDR1 is MGHRA and CDR2 YSYEKL. CDR3 amino acids: CASSQGRRAGELFF. As DNA, the CDR3 is TGCGCCAGCAGCCAAGGGCGGAGAGCCGGGGAGCTGTTTTTT.

The V and J genes are TRBV7-9 and TRBJ1-4; D is perhaps TRBD1 (5 bases). The length of the CDR3 is 16 residues. The germline CDR1 and CDR2 sequences are SEHNR and FQNEAQ (reference sequence). Trimming left V 5 bases short and J 7 bases short, with 20 bases between. CDR3: CASSRSRTGALEKLFF. The CDR3 nucleotides are TGTGCCAGCAGCCGATCGCGCACAGGCGCGCTTGAAAAACTGTTTTTT.

The chain links TRBV2 to TRBJ1-1; the match to TRBD1 covers 7 bases. With V trimmed by 7 bases and J by 5 bases, 10 bases remained unmatched. CDR3 length equals 14 residues. Germline-derived CDR1 and CDR2 are SNHLY and FYNNEI. The CDR3 region has the DNA TGTGCCAGCACTGCGACAGGGCGGGGAACTGAAGCTTTCTTT. It codes for CASTATGRGTEAFF.

The CDR3 DNA reads TGTGCCAGCAGTTTACCGGGACAGGACAGCAATCAGCCCCAGCATTTT. It codes for CASSLPGQDSNQPQHF. The J gene is TRBJ1-5, the V gene TRBV28; 8 bases agree with TRBD1. The J segment lost 1 base and the V segment lost 2 bases, leaving 4 bases of the junction unmatched. The CDR3 has 16 residues. Germline CDR1 is MDHEN and CDR2 is SYDVKM.

This clone occurred a few times. This sequence joins TRBV9 and TRBJ1-6; D is ambiguous. CDR1 SGDLS and CDR2 YYNGEE come from the germline V gene. The CDR3 is 17 amino acids. Trimming took off 3 bases at V and 6 bases at J, with 19 bases between the two ends. The CDR3 DNA sequence: TGTGCCAGCAGCGCCCGCCCCCAAGCGGTTACTAATTCACCCCTCCACTTT. Amino acids: CASSARPQAVTNSPLHF.

The chain recombines TRBV9 with TRBJ2-4; D ambiguous. The germline gives CDR1 SGDLS, CDR2 YYNGEE. The ends were cut back, 3 bases at V and 6 bases at J, with 13 bases in the middle. The CDR3 consists of 14 residues. The CDR3 nucleotides read TGTGCCAGCAGCGGGCCTCGTGGCGGAAACATTCAGTACTTC. It is translated as CASSGPRGGNIQYF. The full variable domain, completed using reference TRBV9 and TRBJ2-4, is DSGVTQTPKHLITATGQRVTLRCSPRSGDLSVYWYQQSLDQGLQFLIQYYNGEERAKGNILERFSAQQFPDLHSELNLSSLELGDSALYFCASSGPRGGNIQYFGAGTRLSVL.

J is TRBJ2-7 and V is TRBV11-2, with 9 nucleotides matching TRBD2. This CDR3 contains 17 residues. V dropped 0 bases and J dropped 4; count of bases not matched to a gene: 10. From germline, CDR1 is SGHAT and CDR2 FQNNGV. CDR3 residues: CASSLDRASGIRYEQYF. In DNA form, the CDR3 reads TGTGCCAGCAGCTTAGATCGGGCTAGCGGGATTAGGTACGAGCAGTACTTC.

This sequence joins TRBV2 and TRBJ1-4; TRBD1 might be the D (6 bases). The V gene lost 5 bases and the J gene lost 8 bases, with 18 bases spanning the gap. Per germline, CDR1 SNHLY and CDR2 FYNNEI. The CDR3 is 15 amino acids. CDR3 residues: CASSSRTTQGEKLFF. The CDR3 nucleotides read TGTGCCAGCAGTTCACGAACTACTCAGGGGGAAAAACTGTTTTTT.

The chain is built from TRBV5-6 and TRBJ2-7, with a possible D match to TRBD1 (5 bases). This CDR3 contains 13 residues. CDR1 SGHDT and CDR2 YYEEEE come from the germline V gene. Trimming removed 4 bases at V and 9 bases at J, with 17 bases between. The CDR3 reads CASSTNTERGQYF. CDR3 coding DNA: TGTGCCAGCAGCACCAACACGGAAAGGGGGCAGTACTTC.

The V call is TRBV29-1, the J call TRBJ1-1; TRBD1 might be the D (6 bases). The CDR3 is 12 amino acids. V shed 7 bases and J shed 4 bases, with 13 bases lying between them. Per germline, CDR1 SQVTM and CDR2 ANQGSEA. For the CDR3, the DNA is TGCAGCGCTACCTCAGGGGTCACTGAAGCTTTCTTT. It yields the protein CSATSGVTEAFF.

The genes are TRBV4-1 and TRBJ2-3; D is perhaps TRBD1 (5 bases). The CDR3 is made up of 15 amino acids. Trimming pared 0 bases from V and 2 bases from J, leaving 9 bases between. Looked up from germline, CDR1 is MGHRA and CDR2 is YSYEKL. As DNA, the CDR3 is TGCGCCAGCAGCCAAGACGGTGGGGCCACAGATACGCAGTATTTT. This codes for CASSQDGGATDTQYF.

This chain uses TRBV19 with TRBJ1-5, with D maybe TRBD1 (6 bases). The CDR3 is 14 residues long. Trimming took 10 bases from V and 2 from J, leaving 15 bases between them. Germline V lookup: CDR1 LNHDA, CDR2 SQIVND (reference sequence). Here the CDR3 DNA reads TGTGCCACCAGGGGTTCGGCCGGCAATCAGCCCCAGCATTTT. Encoded protein: CATRGSAGNQPQHF.